This TCR beta chain is drawn from a study of shared clonotypes between healthy human individuals. Overall study: Researchers drew samples from two women and a few men aged 18 to 49. Three plates each covered CD4 naive and memory; CD8 naive two, CD8 memory one. Notes on the study in general: Sorted-subset sequencing, rarefaction showed, was incomplete despite large depth.

The CDR3 sequence is 16 residues long. Germline V lookup: CDR1 MDHEN, CDR2 SYDVKM. With 1 base clipped from V and 3 bases from J, the junction kept 5 bases outside the gene matches. The run depth of the assay was deep. TCRdb keeps only in-frame clones here, not all; method: immunoSEQ multiplex PCR. Altogether hundreds of thousands of clones are present, nearly 97% being singletons, with the ten largest covering about 0.11%. Naive CD8 cells were CD45RO-negative, positively selected for CCR7, excluding terminally differentiated effector memory CD45RA+ cells. Comments on this clone: Its target is unknown.

The sample was naive CD8+ T cells sorted from blood. The TCR comes from a woman aged 25 to 39 in good health. The rearrangement links TRBV28 to TRBJ2-7; TRBD2 matches 11 bases. The CDR3: CASSLYGLAGGYEQYF. The CDR3 bases are TGTGCCAGCAGTTTATACGGGCTAGCGGGAGGCTACGAGCAGTACTTC.